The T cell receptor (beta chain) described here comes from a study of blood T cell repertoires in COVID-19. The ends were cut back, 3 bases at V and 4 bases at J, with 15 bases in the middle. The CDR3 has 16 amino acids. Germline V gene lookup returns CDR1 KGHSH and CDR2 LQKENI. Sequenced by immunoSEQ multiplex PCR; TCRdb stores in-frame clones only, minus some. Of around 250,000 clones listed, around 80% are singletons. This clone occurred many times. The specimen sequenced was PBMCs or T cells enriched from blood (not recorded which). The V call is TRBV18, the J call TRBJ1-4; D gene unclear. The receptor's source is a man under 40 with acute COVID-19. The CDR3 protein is CASSPPRTGFNEKLFF. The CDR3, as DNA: TGTGCCAGCTCACCCCCCCGGACGGGATTTAATGAAAAACTGTTTTTT.